Each of the 8 T cell receptor beta chains below was sequenced from the same sample in a study of blood T cells in healthy people across ages. Sample-barcoded 5' priming and a J-beta primer mix drove a second PCR of about 7 to 12 cycles. TCRdb passed the 5' RACE reads through MiXCR, listing each CDR3 protein once. The table includes 550,000 to 750,000 distinct CDR3 sequences, around 21% detected once. The specimen sequenced was blood. All receptors derive from a man aged 65-85 years in good health.

A note on this clonotype: The junction departs from germline at one end; a sequencing error may be responsible. The chain combines TRBV12-3 or TRBV12-4 with TRBJ2-4; the D gene is possibly TRBD1 (6 bases). CDR3 length equals 15 residues. Written as DNA, the CDR3 is TGTGCCAGCAGCCACCGGGACAAGACCAAAAACATTCAGAACTTC. This translates into CASSHRDKTKNIQNF.

This clonotype came up a few times. V and J are TRBV18 and TRBJ2-5, with D perhaps given as TRBD1 or TRBD2 (5 bases each). Germline V gives CDR1 KGHSH, CDR2 LQKENI. This CDR3 has 15 amino acids. Trimming shortened V by 4 bases and J by 0 bases, and 12 bases separated the two germline ends. The CDR3 is CASSRLPGHQETQYF. The DNA of the CDR3 is TGTGCCAGCTCACGACTACCGGGACACCAAGAGACCCAGTACTTC.

The sample holds a few counts of this clonotype. This chain joins TRBV29-1 and TRBJ2-5, with D maybe TRBD2 (6 bases). CDR1 SQVTM and CDR2 ANQGSEA come from the germline V gene. This CDR3 is 13 amino acids long. The V and J ends lost 6 bases and 2 bases respectively, with 13 bases between them. Here the CDR3 DNA reads TGCAGCGTCGCCTTTGGGGGGCAAGAGACCCAGTACTTC. Its protein is CSVAFGGQETQYF.

This clonotype has only a few counts. The V and J genes are TRBV20-1 and TRBJ2-5; no firm D call. The J call could be wrong; TRBJ2-1 is a better fit for the DNA end. CDR1 and CDR2 (germline): DFQATT, SNEGSKA (reference sequence). The CDR3 sequence is 14 residues long. This CDR3 reads CSASVPLTYNEQFF. The CDR3 bases are TGCAGTGCTAGCGTTCCCTTGACCTACAATGAGCAGTTCTTC.

The CDR3 bases are TGCAGTGCTAGAGATCTAGTGTATCATGAGCAGTTCTTC. Amino acids: CSARDLVYHEQFF. This chain uses TRBV20-1 with TRBJ2-1; D call uncertain. This CDR3 comprises 13 residues. Between the trimmed V and J ends, which lost 0 bases and 8 bases, there was a span of 11 bases. Germline values: CDR1 DFQATT, CDR2 SNEGSKA (reference sequence).

A few counts support this clonotype. The V gene is TRBV20-1, the J gene TRBJ2-7; 10 nucleotides match TRBD1. The CDR3 length is 15 residues. J lost 7 bases, V lost 2 bases, and 11 bases had no gene match. Germline CDR1 DFQATT, CDR2 SNEGSKA (reference sequence). The CDR3 sequence is CSARRAGTGDGEQYF. Here the CDR3 DNA reads TGCAGTGCTAGAAGAGCCGGGACAGGGGACGGGGAGCAGTACTTC.

This clonotype was seen a few times. V gene TRBV20-1 combines with J gene TRBJ2-3, with TRBD1 matching over 7 bases. In germline, CDR1 is DFQATT, CDR2 SNEGSKA (reference sequence). CDR3 size: 13 residues. Unmatched junction bases numbered 3, after V lost 1 base and J lost 5 bases. Here the CDR3 DNA reads TGCAGTGCTAGAGGGGCAGGGGGAGATACGCAGTATTTT. The encoded protein is CSARGAGGDTQYF.

The table lists this clonotype with a few counts. J is TRBJ2-1 and V is TRBV7-9; the match to TRBD1 covers 8 bases. The end of the DNA aligns better with TRBJ2-7, so the J call may be wrong. CDR1 SEHNR and CDR2 FQNEAQ come from the germline V gene (reference sequence). The CDR3 sequence is 16 residues long. The CDR3 DNA reads as TGTGCCAGCAGCCGGTCCCGGGACAGGATCTCCTACGAGCAGTACTTC. Translation gives CASSRSRDRISYEQYF.